This TCR beta chain was profiled in a study of cytomegalovirus exposure and HLA in healthy donors. Study results and limitations: Sequencing had likely introduced a cluster of highly shared sequence variants as an artifact. In a later analysis, productive TCRs from donors in an Asian-associated ancestry cluster reportedly carried fewer N-insertions than the cohort mean. Being productive about 87% or about 30% of the time was typical of most TCR beta V segments in an earlier analysis.

In the PCR, 60 Vbeta and 13 Jbeta primers were used. Some clones are missing from TCRdb's copy, which holds only in-frame ones; the method was immunoSEQ multiplex PCR. The specimen's table records around 27,000 clones. About this clone: Its target is not known.

The germline CDR1 and CDR2 sequences are KGHSH and LQKENI. CDR3 size: 16 residues. Trimming removed 3 bases at V and 2 bases at J, with 16 bases between. Though nominally healthy at sampling, donors likely had unrecorded immune exposures. This rearrangement joins TRBV18 to TRBJ1-2, with a weak D call TRBD1 (6 bases). The sample consisted of PBMCs. The source is a man aged 25-45 years in good health and CMV-seronegative. CDR3 bases: TGTGCCAGCTCACCGTACCAAATACAGGGCAACTATGGCTACACCTTC. Amino acid sequence: CASSPYQIQGNYGYTF.